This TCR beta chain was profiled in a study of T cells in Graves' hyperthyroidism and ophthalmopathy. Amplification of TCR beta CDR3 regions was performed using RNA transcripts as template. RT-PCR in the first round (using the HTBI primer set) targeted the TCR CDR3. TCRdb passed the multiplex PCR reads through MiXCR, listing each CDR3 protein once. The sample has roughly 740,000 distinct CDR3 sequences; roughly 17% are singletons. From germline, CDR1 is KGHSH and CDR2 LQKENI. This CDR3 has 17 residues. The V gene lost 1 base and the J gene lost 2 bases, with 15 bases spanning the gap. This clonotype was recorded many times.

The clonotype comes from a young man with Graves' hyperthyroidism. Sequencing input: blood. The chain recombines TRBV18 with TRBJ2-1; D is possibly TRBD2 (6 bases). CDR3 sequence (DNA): TGTGCCAGCTCACCACAGGTCGCGGGGAACACCTACAATGAGCAGTTCTTC. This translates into CASSPQVAGNTYNEQFF.